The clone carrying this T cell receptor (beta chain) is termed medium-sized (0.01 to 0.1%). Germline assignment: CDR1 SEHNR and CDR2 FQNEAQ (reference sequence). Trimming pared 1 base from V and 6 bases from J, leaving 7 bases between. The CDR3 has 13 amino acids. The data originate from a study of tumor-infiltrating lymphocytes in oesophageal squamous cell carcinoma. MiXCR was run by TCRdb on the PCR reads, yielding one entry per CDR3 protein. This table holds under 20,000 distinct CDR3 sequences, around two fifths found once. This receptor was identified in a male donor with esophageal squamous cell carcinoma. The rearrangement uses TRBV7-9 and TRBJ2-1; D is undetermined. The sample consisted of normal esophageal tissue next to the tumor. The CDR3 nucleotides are TGTGCCAGCAGCTTAGTTGCGGCCAATGAGCAGTTCTTC. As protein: CASSLVAANEQFF. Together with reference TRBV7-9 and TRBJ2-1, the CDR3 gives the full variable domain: DTGVSQNPRHKITKRGQNVTFRCDPISEHNRLYWYRQTLGQGPEFLTYFQNEAQLEKSRLLSDRFSAERPKGSFSTLEIQRTEQGDSAMYLCASSLVAANEQFFGPGTRLTVL.